This T cell receptor beta chain was sequenced for a study of blood T cell repertoires in COVID-19. Study-level background: Samples taken during acute and convalescent COVID-19 were collected in the United States, Italy and Spain. Sources were T cells, B-cell-depleted T cells, or PBMCs; the material itself was cDNA or gDNA.

In the authors' methods: The assay estimated nucleated cells by amplifying reference gene primers. Using immunoSEQ multiplex PCR, the repertoire was profiled, and TCRdb retains in-frame clones only, with some absent. The DNA was the basis for D and trimming; V, J and clone size are from that table. The profile shows around 190,000 clones, roughly 80% of them singletons. Sequencing input: peripheral blood. The TCR sequence derives from a human donor in a cohort sampled during active COVID-19.

CDR3 protein: CASSVDAVSGNTIYF. The CDR3 DNA sequence: TGTGCCAGCAGCGTAGATGCGGTCTCTGGAAACACCATATATTTT. V gene TRBV9 combines with J gene TRBJ1-3; no clear D gene. The V gene lost 0 bases and the J gene lost 0 bases, with 7 bases spanning the gap. The V gene's germline CDR1 is SGDLS and CDR2 YYNGEE. This CDR3 spans 15 amino acids.